Listed here is a single T cell receptor (beta chain). Method: immunoSEQ multiplex PCR; TCRdb's copy keeps in-frame clones and lacks some. This table has some 80,000 clones, about 90% appearing once. The data belong to a study of control samples from healthy donors and cancer patients. This CDR3 is built from 14 residues. CDR1 and CDR2 from the germline V gene are SNHLY and FYNNEI. The source is a woman in her sixties with head and neck cancer. Sequences were obtained from PBMCs. The rearrangement joins TRBV2 to TRBJ2-7; the D gene is possibly TRBD2 (5 bases). CDR3 residues: CATRRLDAGYEQYF. DNA of the CDR3: TGTGCTACACGTAGACTGGACGCGGGCTACGAGCAGTACTTC.